The text below deals with one T cell receptor beta chain. Its target is unknown. With V trimmed by 2 bases and J by 2 bases, 13 bases remained unmatched. CDR1 and CDR2 from the germline V gene are SGDLS and YYNGEE. This CDR3 has 17 amino acids. The PCR was carried out with 60 Vbeta primers and 13 Jbeta primers. Measured with immunoSEQ multiplex PCR; TCRdb has only the in-frame clones, and not every one. This repertoire shows some 130,000 clones, around 79% found once; its top ten account for 6.5% to 7%. Nominally healthy donors were sampled, though unrecorded immune exposures were likely. This record belongs to a study of cytomegalovirus exposure and HLA in healthy donors. Study results and caveats: Previous analysis showed most TCR beta V segments were productive about 87% or about 30% of the time.

Sequenced: PBMCs. This chain uses TRBV9 with TRBJ2-7, with 7 bases aligning to TRBD2. The sequence was collected from a man aged 35 to 55 in good health and CMV-seropositive. CDR3 coding DNA: TGTGCCAGCAGCGTGACTCCTCTAGCGGCAACCGCCTACGAGCAGTACTTC. As protein: CASSVTPLAATAYEQYF.